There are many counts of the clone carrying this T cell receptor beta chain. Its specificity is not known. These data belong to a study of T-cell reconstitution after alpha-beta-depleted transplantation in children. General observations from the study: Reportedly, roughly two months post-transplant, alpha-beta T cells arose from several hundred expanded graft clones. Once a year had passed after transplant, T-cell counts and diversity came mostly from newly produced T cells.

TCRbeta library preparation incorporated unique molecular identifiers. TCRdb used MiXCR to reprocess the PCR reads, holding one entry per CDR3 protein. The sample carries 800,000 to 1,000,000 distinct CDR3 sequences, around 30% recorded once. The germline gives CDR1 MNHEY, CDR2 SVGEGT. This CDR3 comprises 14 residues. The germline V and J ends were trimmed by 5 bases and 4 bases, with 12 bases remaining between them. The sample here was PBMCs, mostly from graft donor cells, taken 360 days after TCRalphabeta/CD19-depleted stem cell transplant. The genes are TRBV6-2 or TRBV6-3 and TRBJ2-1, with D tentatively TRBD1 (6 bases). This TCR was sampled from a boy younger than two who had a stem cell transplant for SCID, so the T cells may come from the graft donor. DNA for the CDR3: TGTGCCAGCAGTGGGTACAGGGAATACAATGAGCAGTTCTTC. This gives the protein CASSGYREYNEQFF.